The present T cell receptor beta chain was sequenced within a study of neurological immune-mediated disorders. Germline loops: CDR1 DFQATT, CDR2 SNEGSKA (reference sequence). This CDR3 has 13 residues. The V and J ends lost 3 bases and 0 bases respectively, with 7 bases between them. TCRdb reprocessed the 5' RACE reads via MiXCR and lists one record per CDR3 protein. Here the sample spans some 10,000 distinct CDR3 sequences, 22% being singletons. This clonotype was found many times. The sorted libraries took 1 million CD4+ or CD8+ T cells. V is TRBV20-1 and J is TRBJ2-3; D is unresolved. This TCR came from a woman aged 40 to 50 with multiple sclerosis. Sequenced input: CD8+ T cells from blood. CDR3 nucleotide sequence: TGCAGTGCTAGGGGGTTTAGCACAGATACGCAGTATTTT. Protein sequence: CSARGFSTDTQYF.